This TCR beta chain was retrieved from a study of blood T cell repertoires in COVID-19. Study-wide background: COVID-19 samples collected from the United States, Italy and Spain covered acute and convalescent phases.

Libraries were prepared by immunoSEQ multiplex PCR; TCRdb keeps only in-frame clonotypes and omits some of them. Altogether under 300,000 clones are present, over 90% being singletons, with the ten largest covering approximately 0.8%. Seattle's cohort entered during active infection and was followed longitudinally. The CDR3 totals 15 residues. Germline assignment: CDR1 SGDLS and CDR2 YYNGEE. Trimming pared 0 bases from V and 5 bases from J, leaving 11 bases between. This TCR came from a man aged 25 to 40 with COVID-19, enrolled during active disease. Sequenced sample: peripheral blood. The chain links TRBV9 to TRBJ2-2, with D perhaps TRBD1 (5 bases). CDR3 DNA: TGTGCCAGCAGCGTAGAGTGGGGCCAGACCGGGGAGCTGTTTTTT. It is translated as CASSVEWGQTGELFF.